The rows below give T cell receptor beta chains drawn from one sample of a study of CD8 T cells in Susac syndrome. TCRdb analysed the immunoSEQ multiplex PCR reads with MiXCR anew, one entry per CDR3 protein. This table holds about 52,000 distinct CDR3 sequences, 93% found once. The sequencing sample was made of CD8+ T cells from PBMCs. These receptors came from a human donor with multiple sclerosis. CDR3s leave out the opening cysteine and the closing phenylalanine or tryptophan. The order of the fields is V gene, J gene, CDR3 protein.

TRBV7-2	TRBJ2-5	ASSLWSLAGARGQETQY
TRBV7-9	TRBJ1-2	ASSSSGQASTYGYT
TRBV6-5	TRBJ1-2	ASSPKETRNGYT
TRBV20-1	TRBJ1-1	KTQIKNTEAF
TRBV5-1	TRBJ1-1	ASSFGHLNTEAF
TRBV6-4	TRBJ1-2	ASSDSPDRVDGYT
TRBV11-1	TRBJ2-3	ASSSLATDTQY
TRBV7-9	TRBJ1-1	ASSLERWPLEAF
TRBV20-1	TRBJ2-3	SAQSSGGIADTQY
TRBV27	TRBJ1-5	ASSFGTDSNQPQH
TRBV6-5	TRBJ2-3	ASSSLGAGGPKDTQY
TRBV4-2	TRBJ2-6	ASSPEGGDIPSGANVLT
TRBV29-1	TRBJ1-1	SAGGTGGENTEAF
TRBV19	TRBJ1-2	ASTQSPESYT
TRBV10-2	TRBJ2-3	ASEDRSTDTQY
TRBV6-5	TRBJ2-5	ASSYSTGGPETQY
TRBV6-4	TRBJ2-3	ASSDQGATDTQY
TRBV27	TRBJ2-7	ASSFIGGEQY
TRBV28	TRBJ1-5	ASSLLLGNQPQH
TRBV7-2	TRBJ1-3	ASSLAEFGNTIY
TRBV11-2	TRBJ2-7	ASSQPGWAYEQY
TRBV6-2/TRBV6-3	TRBJ2-5	ASSYPIRGRETQY
TRBV4-2	TRBJ2-1	ASRGTSYHNEQF
TRBV6-1	TRBJ2-5	ASSATGGGGETQY